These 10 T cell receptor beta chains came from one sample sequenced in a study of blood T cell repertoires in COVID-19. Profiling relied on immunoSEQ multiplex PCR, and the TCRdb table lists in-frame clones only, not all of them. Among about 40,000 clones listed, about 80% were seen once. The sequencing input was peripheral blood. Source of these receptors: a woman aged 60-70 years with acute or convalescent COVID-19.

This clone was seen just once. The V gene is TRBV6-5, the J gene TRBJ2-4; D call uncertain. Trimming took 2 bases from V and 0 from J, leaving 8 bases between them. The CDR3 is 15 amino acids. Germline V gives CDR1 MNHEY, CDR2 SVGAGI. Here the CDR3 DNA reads TGTGCCAGCAGTTACCTGACTTTAGCCAAAAACATTCAGTACTTC. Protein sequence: CASSYLTLAKNIQYF.

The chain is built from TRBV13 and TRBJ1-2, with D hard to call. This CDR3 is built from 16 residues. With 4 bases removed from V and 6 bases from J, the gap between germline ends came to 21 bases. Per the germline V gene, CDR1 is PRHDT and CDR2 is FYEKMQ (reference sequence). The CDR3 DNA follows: TGTGCCAGCAGCTCCGGGATTAAGCCCACTATAGATGGCTACACCTTC. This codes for CASSSGIKPTIDGYTF.

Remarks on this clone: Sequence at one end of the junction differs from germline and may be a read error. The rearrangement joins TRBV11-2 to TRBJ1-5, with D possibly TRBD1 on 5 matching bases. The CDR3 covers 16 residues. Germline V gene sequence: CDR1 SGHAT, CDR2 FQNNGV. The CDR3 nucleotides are TGTGCCAGCAGCAAAGGCCTCAGGGTCAGCAGTCAGCCCCAGCATTTT. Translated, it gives CASSKGLRVSSQPQHF. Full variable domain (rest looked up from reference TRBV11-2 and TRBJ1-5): EAGVAQSPRYKIIEKRQSVAFWCNPISGHATLYWYQQILGQGPKLLIQFQNNGVVDDSQLPKDRFSAERLKGVDSTLKIQPAKLEDSAVYLCASSKGLRVSSQPQHFGDGTRLSIL.

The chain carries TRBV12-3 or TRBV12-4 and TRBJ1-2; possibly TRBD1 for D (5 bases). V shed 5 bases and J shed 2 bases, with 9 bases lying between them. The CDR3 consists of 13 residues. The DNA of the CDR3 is TGTGCCAGCAGTGTGACAGCCAACTATGGCTACACCTTC. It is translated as CASSVTANYGYTF.

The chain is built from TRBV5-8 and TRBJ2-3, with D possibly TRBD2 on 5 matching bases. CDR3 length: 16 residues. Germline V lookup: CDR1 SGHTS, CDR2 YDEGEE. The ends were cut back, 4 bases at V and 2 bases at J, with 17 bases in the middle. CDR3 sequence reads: CASSLYILEVTDTQYF. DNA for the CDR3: TGTGCCAGCAGCCTCTATATACTAGAGGTCACAGATACGCAGTATTTT.

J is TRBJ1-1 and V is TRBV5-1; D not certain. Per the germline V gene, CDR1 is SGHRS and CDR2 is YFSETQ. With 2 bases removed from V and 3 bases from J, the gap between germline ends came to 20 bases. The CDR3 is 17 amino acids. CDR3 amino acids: CASSLSPFLPEDTEAFF. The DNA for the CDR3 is TGCGCCAGCAGCTTATCCCCCTTCCTCCCGGAGGACACTGAAGCTTTCTTT.

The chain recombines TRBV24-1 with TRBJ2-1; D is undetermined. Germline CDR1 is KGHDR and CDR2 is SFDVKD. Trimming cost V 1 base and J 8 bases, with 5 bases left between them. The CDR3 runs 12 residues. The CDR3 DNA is TGTGCCACCAGTGATTTCTCTCATGAGCAGTTCTTC. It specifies CATSDFSHEQFF.

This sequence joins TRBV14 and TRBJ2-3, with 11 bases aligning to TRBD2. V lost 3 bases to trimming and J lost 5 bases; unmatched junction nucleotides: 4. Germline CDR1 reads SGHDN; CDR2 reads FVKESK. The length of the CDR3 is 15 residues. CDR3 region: CASSHSGRAEDTQYF. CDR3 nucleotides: TGTGCCAGCAGCCATAGCGGGAGGGCCGAAGATACGCAGTATTTT.

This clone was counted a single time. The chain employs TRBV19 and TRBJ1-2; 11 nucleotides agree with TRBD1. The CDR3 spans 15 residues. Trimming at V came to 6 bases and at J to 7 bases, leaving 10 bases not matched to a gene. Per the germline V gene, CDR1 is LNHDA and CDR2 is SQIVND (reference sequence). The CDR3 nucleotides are TGTGCCAGTAGGTCCGGGACAGGGGGTCTGGGTGGCTACACCTTC. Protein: CASRSGTGGLGGYTF.

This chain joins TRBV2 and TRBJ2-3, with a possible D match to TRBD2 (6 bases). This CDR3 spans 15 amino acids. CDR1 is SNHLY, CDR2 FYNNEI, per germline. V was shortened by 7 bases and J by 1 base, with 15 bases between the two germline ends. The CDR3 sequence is CASIGGRVGTDTQYF. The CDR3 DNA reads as TGTGCCAGCATTGGGGGGAGAGTAGGCACAGATACGCAGTATTTT.